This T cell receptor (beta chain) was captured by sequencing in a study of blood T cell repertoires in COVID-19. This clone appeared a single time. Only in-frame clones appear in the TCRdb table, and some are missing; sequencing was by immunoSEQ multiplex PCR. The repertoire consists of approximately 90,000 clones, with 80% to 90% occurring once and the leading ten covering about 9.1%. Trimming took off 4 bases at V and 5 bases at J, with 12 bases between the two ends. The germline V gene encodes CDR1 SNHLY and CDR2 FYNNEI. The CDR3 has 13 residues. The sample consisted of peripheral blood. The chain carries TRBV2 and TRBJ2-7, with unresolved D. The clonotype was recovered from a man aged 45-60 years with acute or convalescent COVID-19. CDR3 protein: CASSGHNKDEQYF. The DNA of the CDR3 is TGTGCCAGCAGTGGACACAATAAAGACGAGCAGTACTTC.